The 3 T cell receptor beta chains listed next were all sequenced from one sample in a study of T cell changes during pregnancy in multiple sclerosis. Generated by immunoSEQ multiplex PCR, the TCRdb table keeps only in-frame clones and is missing some. The sample has roughly 61,000 clones, 85% to 95% seen once. Sequenced material: peripheral blood, taken after pregnancy. Source of these receptors: a female donor with multiple sclerosis, enrolled in a pregnancy study.

A single count supports this clone. The CDR3 loop is CASGPLRDGGETQYF. Written as DNA, the CDR3 is TGTGCCAGCGGGCCATTGCGGGATGGCGGGGAGACCCAGTACTTC. This chain joins TRBV6-1 and TRBJ2-5; TRBD2 might be the D (6 bases). Between the trimmed V and J ends, which lost 8 bases and 5 bases, there was a span of 21 bases. The germline CDR1 and CDR2 sequences are MNHNS and SASEGT. The CDR3 extends over 15 amino acids.

V usage is TRBV6-4 and J usage is TRBJ2-1, with TRBD2 matching over 7 bases. Germline CDR1 reads MRHNA; CDR2 reads SNTAGT. The CDR3 covers 15 residues. V shed 6 bases, J shed 0 bases, and the junction held 5 bases outside the gene matches. The CDR3 sequence: CASSPGTTSYNEQFF. In nucleotides, the CDR3 is TGTGCCAGCAGCCCCGGGACTACCTCCTACAATGAGCAGTTCTTC.

The rearrangement links TRBV10-2 to TRBJ2-3, with D possibly TRBD2 on 6 matching bases. Germline lookup yields CDR1 WSHSY and CDR2 SAAADI. The length of the CDR3 is 14 residues. V was pared by 4 bases and J by 1 base, with 9 bases between. DNA for the CDR3: TGCGCCAGCAGTGTTAGCGGTGGCACAGATACGCAGTATTTT. Encoded protein: CASSVSGGTDTQYF.